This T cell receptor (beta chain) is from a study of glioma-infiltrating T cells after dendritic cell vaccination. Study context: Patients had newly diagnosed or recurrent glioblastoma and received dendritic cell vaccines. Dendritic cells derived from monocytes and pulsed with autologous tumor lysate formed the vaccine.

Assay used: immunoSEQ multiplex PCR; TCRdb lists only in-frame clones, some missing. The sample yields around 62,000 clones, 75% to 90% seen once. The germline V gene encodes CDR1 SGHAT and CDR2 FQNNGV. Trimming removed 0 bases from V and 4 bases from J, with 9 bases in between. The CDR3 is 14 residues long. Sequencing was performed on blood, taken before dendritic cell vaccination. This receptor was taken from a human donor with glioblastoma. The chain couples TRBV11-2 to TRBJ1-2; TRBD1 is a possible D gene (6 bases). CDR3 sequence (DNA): TGTGCCAGCAGCTTAGATAGACAGGCCTATGGCTACACCTTC. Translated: CASSLDRQAYGYTF.